This T cell receptor beta chain was documented in a study of T cell repertoires in cytomegalovirus infection. The wider study: Public TCR beta signatures provided an indication of both CMV infection and a matching HLA type. Study conclusions and caveats: CMV carriers with the relevant HLA were identified by cumulative public TCR beta family frequency.

The CDR3 is 14 residues long. CDR1 and CDR2 from the germline V gene are ENHRY and SYGVKD. Trimming took 4 bases from V and 2 from J, leaving 11 bases between them. Notes on this clonotype: The target antigen is unknown.

TCRdb re-called the reads through MiXCR, storing one row per CDR3 protein. This table has about 150,000 distinct CDR3 sequences, 23% appearing once. The receptor's source is a human donor in good health (CMV status not recorded). Some clones in this sample may be carry-over from other donors' samples. The chain employs TRBV10-3 and TRBJ1-1, with a possible D match to TRBD1 (6 bases). Sequenced: PBMCs. The CDR3 here is CAISVPGQNTEAFF. The CDR3, as DNA: TGTGCCATCAGTGTTCCGGGACAAAACACTGAAGCTTTCTTT.